This paragraph reports one TCR beta chain. No antigen is known for it. TCRdb's table, derived via immunoSEQ multiplex PCR, lists solely in-frame clones and lacks some. The sample lists some 110,000 clones; about 80% were seen once. The data were obtained in a study of radiotherapy plus CTLA-4 blockade in lung cancer. Points from the study as a whole: Together with interferon-beta, which increased in serum after radiation, early dynamic changes in blood T cell clones were reportedly the best predictors of response.

CDR3 length: 12 amino acids. Trimming pared 1 base from V and 1 base from J, leaving 3 bases between. The germline V gene encodes CDR1 SGHNT and CDR2 YYREEE (reference sequence). The TCR originated in a human donor with non-small cell lung cancer that progressed on radiotherapy plus ipilimumab. Some clones in this sample may be carry-over from other donors' samples. This specimen consisted of peripheral blood, obtained from a patient treated with radiotherapy plus ipilimumab. The rearrangement links TRBV5-4 to TRBJ2-7; D is uncertain. In DNA, the CDR3 is TGTGCCAGCAGCTTGAGGTCCTACGAGCAGTACTTC. It encodes CASSLRSYEQYF.